This passage covers 21 T cell receptor beta chains from one sample sequenced in a study of T cell changes during pregnancy in multiple sclerosis. Sequenced by immunoSEQ multiplex PCR; TCRdb stores in-frame clones only, minus some. Of roughly 84,000 clones in the sample, around 95% were seen once. The sample was peripheral blood, taken in the third trimester of pregnancy. These receptors were collected from a female donor in good health, enrolled as a control in a pregnancy study.

To note about this clone: Mismatch with germline at one junction end may stem from a read error. The chain has TRBV6-1 and TRBJ1-5; maybe TRBD1 (6 bases). CDR3 size: 15 residues. Looked up from germline, CDR1 is MNHNS and CDR2 is SASEGT. The CDR3 region is CASREGGGFNQPQHF. The CDR3 nucleotides read TGTGCCAGCAGGGAAGGGGGAGGGTTCAATCAGCCCCAGCATTTT.

There are a few counts of this clone. The chain links TRBV5-4 to TRBJ2-2; TRBD2 aligns across 11 bases. Germline CDR1 and CDR2: SGHNT and YYREEE (reference sequence). This CDR3 spans 16 amino acids. V was clipped by 4 bases and J by 6 bases; unmatched bases: 8. The CDR3 loop reads CASSKPSGRKAGELFF. CDR3 bases: TGTGCCAGCAGCAAACCTAGCGGGAGGAAGGCCGGGGAGCTGTTTTTT.

The chain has TRBV4-1 and TRBJ1-5; the match to TRBD1 covers 7 bases. There are 17 residues in the CDR3. V lost 4 bases, J lost 0 bases, and 9 bases stayed unmatched. Germline V gives CDR1 MGHRA, CDR2 YSYEKL. CDR3 loop: CASSLQTGTYSNQPQHF. The CDR3 DNA is TGCGCCAGCAGCCTACAGACAGGGACCTATAGCAATCAGCCCCAGCATTTT.

The chain joins TRBV5-1 to TRBJ2-5; TRBD2 matches 9 bases. The junction had 4 bases not matched to a gene; V was cut back by 0 bases and J by 4 bases. This CDR3 spans 15 amino acids. Germline assignment: CDR1 SGHRS and CDR2 YFSETQ. As DNA, the CDR3 is TGCGCCAGCAGCTTGGTGACTAGCGGAGGAGAGACCCAGTACTTC. This codes for CASSLVTSGGETQYF.

This chain uses TRBV27 with TRBJ1-5, with a possible D match to TRBD1 (5 bases). The CDR3 extends over 14 amino acids. Per germline, CDR1 MNHEY and CDR2 SMNVEV (reference sequence). V lost 2 bases, J lost 7 bases, and 12 bases lay in between. DNA for the CDR3: TGTGCCAGCAGTTTAAGACCGGAGGGGCAGCCCCAGCATTTT. This gives the protein CASSLRPEGQPQHF.

J is TRBJ1-2 and V is TRBV9, with 7 bases that match TRBD1. This CDR3 region has 15 residues. J lost 2 bases, V lost 3 bases, and 7 bases had no gene match. The germline gives CDR1 SGDLS, CDR2 YYNGEE. The CDR3 DNA reads TGTGCCAGCAGCGCCGAGGACAGGAACAACTATGGCTACACCTTC. Encoded protein: CASSAEDRNNYGYTF.

The chain uses TRBV5-4 and TRBJ2-2; D is perhaps TRBD2 (6 bases). This CDR3 is built from 17 residues. Germline assignment: CDR1 SGHNT and CDR2 YYREEE (reference sequence). The V gene lost 3 bases and the J gene lost 2 bases, with 17 bases spanning the gap. CDR3 in amino acids: CASSSLYGTLNTGELFF. The CDR3 bases are TGTGCCAGCAGCTCGCTGTACGGGACTCTAAACACCGGGGAGCTGTTTTTT.

V usage is TRBV10-2 and J usage is TRBJ2-4, with D possibly matching TRBD2 (6 bases). The germline V gene encodes CDR1 WSHSY and CDR2 SAAADI. The CDR3 consists of 15 residues. V lost 5 bases and J 0 bases, leaving 11 bases between the germline ends. The CDR3 loop reads CASSHQGLAKNIQYF. CDR3 nucleotides: TGCGCCAGCAGTCACCAGGGACTAGCCAAAAACATTCAGTACTTC.

V and J are TRBV29-1 and TRBJ2-1; 15 nucleotides match TRBD2. Unmatched junction bases numbered 10, after V lost 7 bases and J lost 12 bases. Germline V CDR1 and CDR2: SQVTM, ANQGSEA. This CDR3 contains 14 residues. CDR3 in amino acids: CSGRTSGGAGGQFF. For the CDR3, the DNA is TGCAGCGGGCGGACTAGCGGGGGGGCTGGCGGGCAGTTCTTC.

This chain connects TRBV28 to TRBJ2-1, with TRBD2 matching 10 bases. The CDR3 has 15 amino acids. J lost 6 bases, V lost 2 bases, and 4 bases had no gene match. Germline V gene sequence: CDR1 MDHEN, CDR2 SYDVKM. In DNA form, the CDR3 reads TGTGCCAGCAGTTTACGGCTAGCGGGAGCCAATGAGCAGTTCTTC. As protein: CASSLRLAGANEQFF.

This clone appeared a single time. The chain carries TRBV5-8 and TRBJ1-2; weak D call: TRBD1 (5 bases). The CDR3 extends over 14 amino acids. The ends were cut back, 2 bases at V and 6 bases at J, with 14 bases in the middle. CDR1 is SGHTS, CDR2 YDEGEE, per germline. CDR3 in amino acids: CASSFGGAGNGYTF. In nucleotides, the CDR3 is TGTGCCAGCAGCTTCGGAGGGGCCGGTAATGGCTACACCTTC.

The rearrangement uses TRBV7-9 and TRBJ1-5; possibly TRBD1 for D (6 bases). Deletions cut 5 bases from V and 6 bases from J, with 14 bases between. Germline V lookup: CDR1 SEHNR, CDR2 FQNEAQ (reference sequence). The CDR3 covers 14 residues. CDR3 in amino acids: CASSPWTESQPQHF. For the CDR3, the DNA is TGTGCCAGCAGCCCATGGACAGAAAGTCAGCCCCAGCATTTT. Filled out from reference TRBV7-9 and TRBJ1-5, the complete variable domain reads DTGVSQNPRHKITKRGQNVTFRCDPISEHNRLYWYRQTLGQGPEFLTYFQNEAQLEKSRLLSDRFSAERPKGSFSTLEIQRTEQGDSAMYLCASSPWTESQPQHFGDGTRLSIL.

This chain joins TRBV4-1 and TRBJ1-2; TRBD1 aligns across 8 bases. J gave up 7 bases and V 5 bases, and 18 bases lay outside the gene matches. Per germline, CDR1 MGHRA and CDR2 YSYEKL. The length of the CDR3 is 17 residues. The CDR3 DNA follows: TGCGCCAGCAGCGCGGATCGGCATGACAGGGGATCCGGTGGCTACACCTTC. It encodes CASSADRHDRGSGGYTF.

V gene TRBV29-1 combines with J gene TRBJ2-3; the D gene is possibly TRBD2 (6 bases). This CDR3 contains 13 residues. The V end lost 6 bases, the J end lost 5 bases, and 15 bases lay between the germline ends. The V gene's germline CDR1 is SQVTM and CDR2 ANQGSEA. CDR3 sequence: CSVALGGGDTQYF. Written as DNA, the CDR3 is TGCAGCGTCGCCTTGGGAGGTGGAGATACGCAGTATTTT.

The chain uses TRBV7-9 and TRBJ2-3, with 10 bases that match TRBD2. This CDR3 region has 15 residues. V shed 4 bases and J 2 bases; nucleotides not matched to a gene: 3. Looked up from germline, CDR1 is SEHNR and CDR2 is FQNEAQ (reference sequence). The CDR3 sequence is CASSSGLAHTDTQYF. The CDR3 region has the DNA TGTGCCAGCAGCTCGGGACTAGCGCACACAGATACGCAGTATTTT.

The chain carries TRBV19 and TRBJ2-2; D gene ambiguous. The V end was cut by 7 bases, the J end by 0 bases, with 15 bases between. The CDR3 is 16 amino acids. Germline assignment: CDR1 LNHDA and CDR2 SQIVND (reference sequence). CDR3 region: CASKSSNRANTGELFF. In DNA, the CDR3 is TGTGCCAGTAAATCATCGAATCGGGCGAACACCGGGGAGCTGTTTTTT.

J is TRBJ1-1 and V is TRBV9; D possibly corresponds to TRBD1 (5 bases). V was shortened by 0 bases and J by 4 bases, with 13 bases between the two germline ends. Germline V gives CDR1 SGDLS, CDR2 YYNGEE. There are 15 residues in the CDR3. CDR3 region: CASSVASGWGTEAFF. The CDR3 DNA is TGTGCCAGCAGCGTAGCTTCAGGGTGGGGCACTGAAGCTTTCTTT.

The sample holds one count of this clone. The rearrangement joins TRBV18 to TRBJ1-5; D unclear. This CDR3 region has 13 residues. Trimming removed 2 bases from V and 4 bases from J, with 6 bases in between. CDR1 is KGHSH and CDR2 is LQKENI in the germline V gene. The DNA for the CDR3 is TGTGCCAGCTCACCAGGCCGTAATCAGCCCCAGCATTTT. Translation gives CASSPGRNQPQHF.

The V gene is TRBV6-6, the J gene TRBJ2-7, with TRBD1 matching over 8 bases. The V segment lost 5 bases and the J segment 1 base; nucleotides outside the gene matches: 7. This CDR3 is built from 15 residues. Looked up from germline, CDR1 is MNHNY and CDR2 is SVGAGI (reference sequence). In nucleotides, the CDR3 is TGTGCCAGCAGTCAAGTGGACAGGGTATCCTACGAGCAGTACTTC. Its translation is CASSQVDRVSYEQYF.

The sample holds one count of this clone. The chain joins TRBV28 to TRBJ2-7, with 7 nucleotides matching TRBD2. V lost 8 bases, J lost 2 bases, and 6 bases stayed unmatched. CDR1 and CDR2 (germline): MDHEN, SYDVKM. CDR3 length: 13 amino acids. CDR3 sequence (DNA): TGTGCCAGCGCCGCTAGCGGCCCCTACGAGCAGTACTTC. Its protein product is CASAASGPYEQYF.

This clone was picked up one time. This chain connects TRBV6-5 to TRBJ1-2; TRBD1 is a possible D gene (5 bases). V was pared by 2 bases and J by 6 bases, with 13 bases between. CDR3 length: 14 amino acids. Germline CDR1 and CDR2: MNHEY and SVGAGI. For the CDR3, the DNA is TGTGCCAGCAGTTACAATTTCAGGGCGGATGGCTACACCTTC. Translating gives CASSYNFRADGYTF.